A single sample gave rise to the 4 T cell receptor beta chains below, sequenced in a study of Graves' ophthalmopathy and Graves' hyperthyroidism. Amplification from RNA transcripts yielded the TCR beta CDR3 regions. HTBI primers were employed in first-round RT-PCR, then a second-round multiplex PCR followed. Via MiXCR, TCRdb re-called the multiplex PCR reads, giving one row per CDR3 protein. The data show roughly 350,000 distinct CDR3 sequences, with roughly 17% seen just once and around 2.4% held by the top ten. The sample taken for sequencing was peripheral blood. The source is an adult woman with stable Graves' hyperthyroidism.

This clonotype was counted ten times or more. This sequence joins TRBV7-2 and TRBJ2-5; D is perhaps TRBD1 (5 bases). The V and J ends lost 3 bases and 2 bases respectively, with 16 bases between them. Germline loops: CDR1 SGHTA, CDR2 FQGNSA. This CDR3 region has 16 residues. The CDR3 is CASSFGWRQGQETQYF. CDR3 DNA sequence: TGTGCCAGCAGCTTCGGGTGGCGGCAGGGACAAGAGACCCAGTACTTC.

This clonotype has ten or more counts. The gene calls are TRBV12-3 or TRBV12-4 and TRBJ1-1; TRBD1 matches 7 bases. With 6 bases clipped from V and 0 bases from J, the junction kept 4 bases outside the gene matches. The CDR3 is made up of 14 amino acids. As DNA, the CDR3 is TGTGCCAGCAGGCTACAGGGGTTGAACACTGAAGCTTTCTTT. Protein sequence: CASRLQGLNTEAFF.

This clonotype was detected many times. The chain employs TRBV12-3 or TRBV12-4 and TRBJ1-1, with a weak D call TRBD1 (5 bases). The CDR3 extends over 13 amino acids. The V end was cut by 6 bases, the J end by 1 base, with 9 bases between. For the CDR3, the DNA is TGTGCCAGCAGGACCACAGGGAACACTGAAGCTTTCTTT. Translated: CASRTTGNTEAFF.

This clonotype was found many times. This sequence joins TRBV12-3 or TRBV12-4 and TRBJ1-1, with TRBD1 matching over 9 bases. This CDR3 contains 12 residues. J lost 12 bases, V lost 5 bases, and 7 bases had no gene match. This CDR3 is CASSTPGQGSFF. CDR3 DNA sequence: TGTGCCAGCAGTACTCCGGGACAGGGATCTTTCTTT.